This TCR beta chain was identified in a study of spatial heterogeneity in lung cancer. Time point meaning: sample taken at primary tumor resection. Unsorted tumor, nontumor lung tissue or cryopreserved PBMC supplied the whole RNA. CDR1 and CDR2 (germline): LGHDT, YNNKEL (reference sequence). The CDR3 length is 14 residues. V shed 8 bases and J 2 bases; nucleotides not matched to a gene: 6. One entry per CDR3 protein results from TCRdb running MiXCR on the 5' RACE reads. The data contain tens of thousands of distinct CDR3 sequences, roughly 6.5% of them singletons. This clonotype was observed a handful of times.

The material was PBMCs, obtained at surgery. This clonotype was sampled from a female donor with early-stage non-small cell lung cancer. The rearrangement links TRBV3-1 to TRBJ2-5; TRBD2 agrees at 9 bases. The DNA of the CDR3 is TGTGCCAGCTCCCCGACTAGCGGTCAAGAGACCCAGTACTTC. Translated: CASSPTSGQETQYF.